This TCR beta chain came from a study of T cells after yellow fever vaccination. CDR1 is SGHRS, CDR2 YFSETQ, per germline. Trimming took 7 bases from V and 3 from J, leaving 12 bases between them. The CDR3 is made up of 13 amino acids. Findings and limits, study-wide: Once the booster was given, most primary-vaccination clones reappeared, at around 96% for CD4 and approximately 88% for CD8. A faster peak, day 5 versus 15, was reached by the weaker secondary response. Abundant bulk-population clonotypes could contaminate the FACS-sorted repertoires.

This clonotype was counted only a few times. Its antigen is not identified. A universal primer site and UMIs were added as TCR cDNA was made by 5'RACE template switching. TCRdb independently ran MiXCR on the 5' RACE reads; one entry per CDR3 protein. The sample lists some 550,000 distinct CDR3 sequences, about 19% occurring once. The sequencing used PBMCs, collected 15 days after the yellow fever booster vaccination. J is TRBJ2-3 and V is TRBV5-1, with D perhaps TRBD2 (6 bases). The sequence was obtained from a man between 25 and 39 years old who received the YFV17D yellow fever vaccine. This CDR3 is CASGVAVTDTQYF. The CDR3 DNA sequence: TGCGCCAGCGGGGTAGCGGTAACAGATACGCAGTATTTT.